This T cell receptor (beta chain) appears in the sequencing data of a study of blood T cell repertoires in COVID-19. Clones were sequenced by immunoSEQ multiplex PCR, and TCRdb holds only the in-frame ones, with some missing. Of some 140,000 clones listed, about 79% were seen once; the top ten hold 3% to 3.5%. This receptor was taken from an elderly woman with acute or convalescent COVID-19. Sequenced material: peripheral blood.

The CDR3 spells CASVRTGGEGLFF. DNA for the CDR3: TGTGCCTCCGTGAGGACAGGGGGCGAGGGACTGTTTTTT. The chain combines TRBV6-5 with TRBJ1-4; 11 bases fit TRBD1. Per the germline V gene, CDR1 is MNHEY and CDR2 is SVGAGI. The CDR3 runs to 13 residues. The ends lost 11 bases at V and 13 bases at J; junction bases unmatched: 12.